This T cell receptor (beta chain) was captured by sequencing in a study of cytomegalovirus exposure and HLA in healthy donors (dated 2017 in TCRdb). Describing the broader study: An earlier analysis of roughly 500 of the donors reported under 300 Gb of sequence data and 117 million unique TCR beta sequences obtained from about 180 million T cells. About 300 gigabases of sequencing data and approximately 85 million unique TCR sequences were included in an early release covering about 600 HLA-typed donors. Among the roughly 430 genotyped donors, approximately 76% belonged to the genetic ancestry cluster associated with self-reported Caucasian donors. The study aimed to test whether signatures of past pathogen exposure could be identified by cataloging public T cell receptors. The study used immunosequencing to profile the T cell repertoires of several hundred subjects and linked those repertoires to cytomegalovirus serostatus. In addition to the first cohort of 500 to 850 subjects, a separate validation cohort of some 120 different subjects was used. High-throughput TCR immunosequencing, statistical association of individual TCRs with disease status, and machine learning were combined to predict cytomegalovirus infection status. A later analysis re-examined previously published TCR beta repertoires from more than 650 donors and added high-resolution HLA genotyping to investigate patterns of TCR occurrence. Rather than drawing on any new phenotypic data, the later analysis identified candidate immune exposures from TCR beta sequences and the way those sequences occurred across donors. To decide whether each TCR beta V gene segment behaved as functional or pseudogenic, an earlier analysis of fewer than 750 of the donors relied on high-throughput TCR beta sequencing. Donor age, sex, ethnicity and CMV serostatus were compiled alongside the repertoire data. In a later genetic analysis, genome-wide SNP genotypes for about three fifths of the 666 donors were used, and that subset was treated as a discovery cohort. All discovery cohort repertoires had been generated on a single sequencing platform. Both class I and class II loci were covered by HLA typing, at four-digit resolution. The number of typed donors differed by locus: about 629-630 for A, B, C, DRB1 and DQB1; 522 for DQA1; over 600 for DPA1; and roughly 450 for DPB1. A few DR-DQ haplotypes were handled as single units for association and clustering because linkage in the cohort was strong. Among roughly 400 genotyped donors of the cohort, an average of roughly 230,000 unique TCR beta nucleotide sequences was sequenced per donor, of which 15% to 20% were non-productive.

This clone was counted a few times. There is no known antigen for this receptor. Qualities for individual bases were not recorded, and no much larger clone is one base off. General conclusions and limits of the study: In a later analysis, HLA-associated TCR beta chains were found to be more clonally expanded and to have lower generation probabilities than equally common non-associated chains. The study listed 170 or so TCR beta chains as associated with cytomegalovirus. Several of the top co-occurrence clusters appeared to be linked to parvovirus B19, influenza, CMV and Epstein-Barr virus, according to a later analysis. In vitro tests confirmed that a few of the cytomegalovirus-associated TCR beta chains recognize cytomegalovirus antigens. Some IMGT-functional V segments, including TRBV6-2 and TRBV6-3, could not be distinguished by the 87-base-pair reads and were therefore excluded. V-gene and J-gene trimming of TCR beta chains was associated with a missense DCLRE1C variant in a later genetic analysis, and the association was replicated in an independent cohort. Most CMV-associated TCR beta chains appeared to be HLA-restricted in a later analysis, and the HLA associations seemed to be driven largely by CMV exposure. According to a later analysis, TCR association rates differed among HLA loci, with DRB1 alleles showing the most associated TCRs and HLA-C alleles showing the fewest. A further reported finding was that TCR beta sequences accurately predicted the HLA-A and HLA-B alleles for most subjects in the first cohort. The classifier was reported to diagnose cytomegalovirus status with high specificity and sensitivity in both the original and validation cohorts. Linkage disequilibrium might explain the correlated functional status among segregating V segments, but an unknown experimental factor could not be ruled out. Because HLA typing was missing for some donors at each locus, association tests included only the typed subset. When HLA alleles, especially DR and DQ, strongly co-occurred, attributing TCR associations to individual alleles was difficult. In a later genetic analysis, fewer N-insertions in productive TCRs were reported among donors in an Asian-associated ancestry cluster than the roughly 700-donor mean. An earlier analysis of around 540 of the donors showed that most TCR beta V segments appeared in productive rearrangements either about 90% or about 30% of the time, which broadly matched IMGT annotations. It was suggested by the authors that the approach could potentially be generalized to other disease states and immunological phenotypes. Most TCR sequences were seen in very few donors, while some public TCRs were found in many individuals. At a false discovery rate of 0.05, a later analysis linked roughly 17,000 TCR beta sequences to specific HLA alleles. CMV serostatus was the only immune exposure information available for the cohort. Presence/absence analyses assumed roughly uniform sequencing depth across donors, an assumption that may not hold. In this cohort, only TCR beta chains were sequenced, and detectable features were limited by the absence of alpha or paired-chain data. The earlier analysis of about 600 of the donors excluded roughly 17 rarely observed V segments, including chromosome 9 orphons, because counts were too low. A cluster of highly shared sequence variants was judged likely to be a technical artifact of the sequencing pipeline.

There are 13 amino acids in the CDR3, from cysteine to phenylalanine inclusive. The entry retains the CDR3 DNA only, 39 bases that are in frame from base 1. V is cut by 5 bases and J by 6 bases, and the space between the germline ends is 13 bases. According to the germline V gene, CDR1 reads SNHLY and CDR2 reads FYNNEI. Library preparation was by the immunoSEQ multiplex PCR assay. For the multiplex PCR, a mixture combining 60 forward primers for TCR Vbeta segments and 13 reverse primers for TCR Jbeta segments was used. Amplification of the CDR3 region of rearranged TCR beta genes was performed with a multiplex PCR assay on genomic DNA. Amplified TCR beta libraries were sequenced as 87-base-pair reads on the Illumina HiSeq System. Per the source publication's procedure: A later analysis counted around 72 million unique TCR beta chains across the 700 or so repertoires, and around 9.9 million of these chains were shared by at least two donors. A nearest-neighbor algorithm error-corrected the raw reads and collapsed the reads into unique sequences, merging closely related sequences to remove PCR and sequencing errors. Alignment of CDR3 sequences to IMGT reference sequences was used to assign V, D and J gene segments. Each retained sequence needed at least a six-nucleotide match to both a V gene segment and a J gene segment. A rearrangement counted as productive if the CDR3 had no stop codons and remained in frame with V and J, and every other rearrangement counted as non-productive. CDR3 was defined according to IMGT convention as the region running from the second conserved V-encoded cysteine to the conserved J-encoded phenylalanine. The earlier analysis of about 640 of the donors excluded any sequence lacking an unambiguous match to a single V gene segment. In an earlier analysis of 450 to 700 of the donors, V segments were called functional above 56.7% productive rearrangements and were called segregating when the between-donor standard deviation exceeded 5%. A statistical classification framework was developed to diagnose cytomegalovirus status using the catalog of TCR beta chain sequences. In a later analysis, V and J genes were assigned by comparing TCR nucleotide sequences against IMGT/GENE-DB human TR gene sequences. Using the TCRdist pipeline, a later analysis assigned CDR3 sequences along with most-parsimonious VDJ recombination scenarios. In a later analysis, each TCR beta chain was defined by its CDR3 amino acid sequence together with its V-gene family, and reads lacking a unique V-gene family were excluded. To address suspected cross-contamination and a sequencing artifact, a later analysis removed 592 highly shared, low-generation-probability nucleotide sequences. A later analysis calculated a clonal expansion index for each public chain from normalized within-repertoire ranks of inferred template counts. In a later analysis, generation probabilities were computed using a VDJ recombination model fitted to out-of-frame rearrangements, and the results were checked against IGoR. In a later analysis, hypergeometric tests were used to score TCR-TCR, TCR-HLA and TCR-CMV co-occurrence, with a repertoire-size bias correction applied to TCR pairs. False discovery rates were estimated in a later analysis by permuting HLA or CMV assignments 20 times. A later analysis grouped co-occurring TCRs with DBSCAN, adding TCRdist sequence similarity when clustering within HLA-allele-positive subsets. Repertoires with fewer than 30,000 or more than 120,000 public chains were left out of co-occurrence clustering, as were about 5 repertoires with anomalous nucleotide sharing. TCRdb obtained this table from immuneACCESS and retained in-frame rearrangements with V and J assigned. These tables miss some clones; where compared with another copy, unresolved V genes account for less than half of the shortfall, and the remainder is unexplained. The V and J calls and the clone size are those of that table, but D and trimming were determined from the DNA. The sample table contains around 160,000 clones; only one count was recorded for 68% of them. The leading ten clones occupy around 4.3% of the sample.

The cohort consisted of hundreds of healthy bone marrow donors. All cohort members were sampled while nominally healthy, although unrecorded immune exposures were likely present. The donor was CMV seropositive and was included in the group of some 290 seropositive cohort members. A peripheral blood sample was provided by each donor, and peripheral blood mononuclear cells were used for TCR beta sequencing. The Qiagen DNeasy Blood Extraction Kit was used to extract genomic DNA from the blood cell samples. Sequenced input: PBMCs. This receptor was obtained from a young woman in good health and CMV-seropositive. The chain is encoded by TRBV2 joined to TRBJ1-1, with the D gene too uncertain to name. The base sequence is TGTGCCAGCAGTCCCCCGAGCGGGTCTGAAGCTTTCTTT. This gives the protein CASSPPSGSEAFF.